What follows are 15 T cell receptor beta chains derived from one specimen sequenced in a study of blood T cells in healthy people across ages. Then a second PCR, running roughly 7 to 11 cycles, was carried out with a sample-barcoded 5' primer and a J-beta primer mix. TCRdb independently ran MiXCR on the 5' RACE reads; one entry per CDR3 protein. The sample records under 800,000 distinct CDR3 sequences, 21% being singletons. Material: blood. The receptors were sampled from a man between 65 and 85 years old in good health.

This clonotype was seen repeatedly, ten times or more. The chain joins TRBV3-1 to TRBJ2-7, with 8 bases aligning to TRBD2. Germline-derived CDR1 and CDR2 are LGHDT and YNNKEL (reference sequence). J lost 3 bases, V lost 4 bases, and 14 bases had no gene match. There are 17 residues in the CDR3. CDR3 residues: CASSPGALSGIDYEQYF. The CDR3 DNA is TGTGCCAGCAGCCCCGGGGCCCTTAGCGGGATTGACTACGAGCAGTACTTC.

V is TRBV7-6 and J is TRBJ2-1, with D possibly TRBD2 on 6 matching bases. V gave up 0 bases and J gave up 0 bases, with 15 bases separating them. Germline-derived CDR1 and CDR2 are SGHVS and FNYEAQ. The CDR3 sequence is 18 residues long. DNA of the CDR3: TGTGCCAGCAGCTTAGCGGGGGATAGCGGCTACTCCTACAATGAGCAGTTCTTC. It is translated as CASSLAGDSGYSYNEQFF. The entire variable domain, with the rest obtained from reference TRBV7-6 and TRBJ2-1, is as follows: GAGVSQSPRYKVTKRGQDVALRCDPISGHVSLYWYRQALGQGPEFLTYFNYEAQQDKSGLPNDRFSAERPEGSISTLTIQRTEQRDSAMYRCASSLAGDSGYSYNEQFFGPGTRLTVL.

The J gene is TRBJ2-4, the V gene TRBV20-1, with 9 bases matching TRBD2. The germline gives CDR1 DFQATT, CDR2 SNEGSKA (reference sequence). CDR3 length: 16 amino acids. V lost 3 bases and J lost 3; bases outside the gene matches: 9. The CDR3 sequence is CSARREGAMGKNIQYF. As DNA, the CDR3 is TGCAGTGCTAGGCGGGAGGGGGCAATGGGCAAAAACATTCAGTACTTC.

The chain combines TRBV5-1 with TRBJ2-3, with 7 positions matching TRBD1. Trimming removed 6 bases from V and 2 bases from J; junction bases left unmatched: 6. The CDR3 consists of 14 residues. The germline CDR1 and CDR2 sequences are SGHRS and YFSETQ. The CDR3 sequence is CASKTGPTTDTQYF. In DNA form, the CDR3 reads TGCGCCAGCAAGACAGGGCCGACCACAGATACGCAGTATTTT. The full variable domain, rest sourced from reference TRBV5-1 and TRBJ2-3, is KAGVTQTPRYLIKTRGQQVTLSCSPISGHRSVSWYQQTPGQGLQFLFEYFSETQRNKGNFPGRFSGRQFSNSRSEMNVSTLELGDSALYLCASKTGPTTDTQYFGPGTRLTVL.

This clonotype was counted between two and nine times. CDR3 region: CSAPFRNYEQYF. For the CDR3, the DNA is TGCAGTGCTCCCTTTCGGAACTACGAGCAGTACTTC. J is TRBJ2-5 and V is TRBV20-1; D not resolved. Near its end, the DNA agrees better with TRBJ2-7, so the J call may be wrong. The length of the CDR3 is 12 residues. Germline lookup yields CDR1 DFQATT and CDR2 SNEGSKA (reference sequence).

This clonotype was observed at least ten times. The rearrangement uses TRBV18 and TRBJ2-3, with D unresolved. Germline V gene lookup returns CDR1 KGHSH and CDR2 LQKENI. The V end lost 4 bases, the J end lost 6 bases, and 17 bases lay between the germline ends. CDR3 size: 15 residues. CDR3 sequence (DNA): TGTGCCAGCTCACGTTCAGGCGTGGCGGTGGATACGCAGTATTTT. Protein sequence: CASSRSGVAVDTQYF.

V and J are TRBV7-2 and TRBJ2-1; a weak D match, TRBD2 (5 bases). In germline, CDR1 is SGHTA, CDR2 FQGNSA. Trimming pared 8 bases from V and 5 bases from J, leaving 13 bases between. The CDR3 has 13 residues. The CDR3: CASANRGHNEQFF. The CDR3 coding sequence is TGTGCCAGCGCGAACCGGGGTCACAATGAGCAGTTCTTC.

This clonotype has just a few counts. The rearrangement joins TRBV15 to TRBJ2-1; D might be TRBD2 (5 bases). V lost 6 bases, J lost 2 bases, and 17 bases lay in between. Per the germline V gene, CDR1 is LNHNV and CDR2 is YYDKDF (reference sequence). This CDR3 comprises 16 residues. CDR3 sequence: CATSSGRGVAYNEQFF. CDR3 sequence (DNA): TGTGCCACCAGTTCCGGCCGGGGAGTAGCCTACAATGAGCAGTTCTTC.

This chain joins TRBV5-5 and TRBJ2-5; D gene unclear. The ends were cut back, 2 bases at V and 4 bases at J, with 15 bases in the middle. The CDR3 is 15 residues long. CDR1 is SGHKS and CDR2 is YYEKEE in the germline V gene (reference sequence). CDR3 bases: TGTGCCAGCAGCTTCCCTAAGGGTATGATAGAGACCCAGTACTTC. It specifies CASSFPKGMIETQYF. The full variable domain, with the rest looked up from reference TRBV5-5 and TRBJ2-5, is DAGVTQSPTHLIKTRGQQVTLRCSPISGHKSVSWYQQVLGQGPQFIFQYYEKEERGRGNFPDRFSARQFPNYSSELNVNALLLGDSALYLCASSFPKGMIETQYFGPGTRLLVL.

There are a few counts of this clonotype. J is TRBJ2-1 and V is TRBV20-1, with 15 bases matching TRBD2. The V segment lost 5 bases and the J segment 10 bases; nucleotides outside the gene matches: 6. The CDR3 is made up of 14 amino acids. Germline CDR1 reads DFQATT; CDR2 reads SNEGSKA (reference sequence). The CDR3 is CSASTGLAGGEQFF. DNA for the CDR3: TGCAGTGCTTCTACGGGACTAGCGGGAGGCGAGCAGTTCTTC.

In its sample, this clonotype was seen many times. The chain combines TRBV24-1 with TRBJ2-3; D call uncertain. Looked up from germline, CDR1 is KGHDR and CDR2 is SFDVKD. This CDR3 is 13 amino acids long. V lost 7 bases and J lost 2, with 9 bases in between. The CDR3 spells CATRIGNTDTQYF. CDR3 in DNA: TGTGCCACCAGAATTGGGAACACAGATACGCAGTATTTT.

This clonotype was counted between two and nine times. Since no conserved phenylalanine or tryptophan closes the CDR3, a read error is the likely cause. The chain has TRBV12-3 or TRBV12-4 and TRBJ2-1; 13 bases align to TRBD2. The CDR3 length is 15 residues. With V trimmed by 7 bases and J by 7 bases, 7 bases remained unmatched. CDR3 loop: CASKLLAGGGNEQFS. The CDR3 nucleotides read TGTGCCAGCAAGCTACTAGCGGGAGGGGGAAATGAGCAGTTCTCC.

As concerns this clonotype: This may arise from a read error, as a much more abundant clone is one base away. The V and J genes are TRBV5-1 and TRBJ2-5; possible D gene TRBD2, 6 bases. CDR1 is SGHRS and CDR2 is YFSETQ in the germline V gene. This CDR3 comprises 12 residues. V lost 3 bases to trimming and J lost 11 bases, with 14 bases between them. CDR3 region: CASSSTSMGQYF. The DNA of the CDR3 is TGCGCCAGCAGCTCAACTAGCATGGGGCAGTACTTC.

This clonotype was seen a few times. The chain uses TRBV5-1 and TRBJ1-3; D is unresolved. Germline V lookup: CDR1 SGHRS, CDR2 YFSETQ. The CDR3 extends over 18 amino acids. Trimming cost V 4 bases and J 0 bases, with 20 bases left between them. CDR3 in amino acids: CASSRGSSRPLSGNTIYF. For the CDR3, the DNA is TGCGCCAGCAGCCGTGGGTCCTCGAGGCCACTCTCTGGAAACACCATATATTTT.

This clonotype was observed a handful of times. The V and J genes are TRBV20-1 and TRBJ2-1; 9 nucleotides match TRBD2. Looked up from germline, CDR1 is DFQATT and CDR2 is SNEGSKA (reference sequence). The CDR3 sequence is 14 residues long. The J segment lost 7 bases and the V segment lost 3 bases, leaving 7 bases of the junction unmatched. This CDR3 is CSASGLAGRNEQFF. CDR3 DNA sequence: TGCAGTGCTAGTGGTCTAGCGGGAAGGAATGAGCAGTTCTTC.